This entry describes one T cell receptor beta chain. Its antigen is not identified. Use of 60 Vbeta and 13 Jbeta primers characterized the PCR. Sequenced by immunoSEQ multiplex PCR; TCRdb stores in-frame clones only, minus some. The table has around 210,000 clones, approximately 85% seen once. The data stem from a study of cytomegalovirus exposure and HLA in healthy donors. The overall study: Earlier, about 180 million T cells were analyzed, and fewer than 120 million unique TCR beta sequences were found among them. Study-level results: For most subjects, TCR beta sequences were reported to predict HLA-A and HLA-B alleles with accuracy. The study recorded some 160 TCR beta chains that were cytomegalovirus-associated.

The V and J ends lost 4 bases and 4 bases, in that order; junction bases with no gene match: 12. In germline, CDR1 is SGHTA, CDR2 FQGNSA. This CDR3 contains 19 residues. The specimen was PBMCs. The chain is built from TRBV7-2 and TRBJ2-2; TRBD2 matches 13 bases. The receptor comes from a woman aged 40 to 50 in good health and CMV-seronegative. CDR3 protein: CASSSTSGRAEFATGELFF. DNA for the CDR3: TGTGCCAGCAGCTCAACTAGCGGGAGGGCCGAGTTTGCCACCGGGGAGCTGTTTTTT.